This TCR beta chain originates from a study of neurological immune-mediated disorders. Study-wide results and caveats: The greatest degree of TCR clonal expansion was observed in HTLV-1-associated myelopathy, with the lowest in multiple sclerosis, below that of healthy controls.

The sample's time point: longitudinal time-point 1 (baseline). Germline V CDR1 and CDR2: DFQATT, SNEGSKA (reference sequence). Trimming removed 1 base from V and 5 bases from J, with 6 bases in between. The CDR3 spans 12 residues. Comment on this clonotype: The antigen remains unidentified.

Synthesis of cDNA was accomplished via 5'RACE employing 10-nucleotide random UMIs. Via MiXCR, TCRdb re-called the 5' RACE reads, giving one row per CDR3 protein. The sample records around 76,000 distinct CDR3 sequences, about 10% being singletons. This chain links TRBV20-1 with TRBJ2-1; the D gene is possibly TRBD2 (6 bases). The TCR sequence derives from a man aged 25 to 40 in good health. The sequenced material came from PBMCs. CDR3 amino acids: CSARGGDNEQFF. The CDR3 region has the DNA TGCAGTGCTAGAGGGGGGGACAATGAGCAGTTCTTC.